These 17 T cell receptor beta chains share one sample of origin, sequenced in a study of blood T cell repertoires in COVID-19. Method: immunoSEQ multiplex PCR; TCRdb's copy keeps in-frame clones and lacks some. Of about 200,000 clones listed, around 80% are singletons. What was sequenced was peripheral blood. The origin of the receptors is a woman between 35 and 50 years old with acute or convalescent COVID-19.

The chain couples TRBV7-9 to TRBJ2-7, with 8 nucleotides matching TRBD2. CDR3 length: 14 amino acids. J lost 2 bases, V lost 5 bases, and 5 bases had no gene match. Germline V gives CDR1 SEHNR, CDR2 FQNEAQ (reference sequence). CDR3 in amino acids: CASSTQAGAYEQYF. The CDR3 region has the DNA TGTGCCAGCAGCACACAAGCGGGGGCCTACGAGCAGTACTTC. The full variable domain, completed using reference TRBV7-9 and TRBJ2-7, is DTGVSQNPRHKITKRGQNVTFRCDPISEHNRLYWYRQTLGQGPEFLTYFQNEAQLEKSRLLSDRFSAERPKGSFSTLEIQRTEQGDSAMYLCASSTQAGAYEQYFGPGTRLTVT.

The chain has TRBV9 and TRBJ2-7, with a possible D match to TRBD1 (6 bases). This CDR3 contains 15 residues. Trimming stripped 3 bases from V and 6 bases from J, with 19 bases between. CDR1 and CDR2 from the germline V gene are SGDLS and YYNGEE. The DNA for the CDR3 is TGTGCCAGCAGCGCCGAAGGCAGGACAGACGTCGAGCAGTACTTC. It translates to CASSAEGRTDVEQYF.

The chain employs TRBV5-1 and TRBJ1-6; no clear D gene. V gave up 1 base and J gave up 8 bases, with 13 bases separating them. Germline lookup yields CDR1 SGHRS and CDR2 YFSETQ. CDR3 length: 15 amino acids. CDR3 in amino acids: CASSLLPDPDSPLHF. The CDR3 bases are TGCGCCAGCAGCTTGTTACCCGATCCAGATTCACCCCTCCACTTT. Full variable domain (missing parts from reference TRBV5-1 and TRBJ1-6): KAGVTQTPRYLIKTRGQQVTLSCSPISGHRSVSWYQQTPGQGLQFLFEYFSETQRNKGNFPGRFSGRQFSNSRSEMNVSTLELGDSALYLCASSLLPDPDSPLHFGNGTRLTVT.

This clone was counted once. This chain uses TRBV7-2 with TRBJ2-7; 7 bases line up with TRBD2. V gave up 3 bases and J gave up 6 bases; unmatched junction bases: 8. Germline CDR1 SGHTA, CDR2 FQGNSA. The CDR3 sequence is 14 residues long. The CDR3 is CASSLATWGGEQYF. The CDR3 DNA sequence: TGTGCCAGCAGCTTGGCCACCTGGGGGGGCGAGCAGTACTTC.

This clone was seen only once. CDR3 nucleotide sequence: TGCGCCAGCAGCCTCCTCTCTGACGGAGCAAGCGGGGAGCTGTTTTTT. It codes for CASSLLSDGASGELFF. This rearrangement joins TRBV4-1 to TRBJ2-2; D is unclear. The V end lost 4 bases, the J end lost 7 bases, and 19 bases lay between the germline ends. Looked up from germline, CDR1 is MGHRA and CDR2 is YSYEKL. The CDR3 consists of 16 residues.

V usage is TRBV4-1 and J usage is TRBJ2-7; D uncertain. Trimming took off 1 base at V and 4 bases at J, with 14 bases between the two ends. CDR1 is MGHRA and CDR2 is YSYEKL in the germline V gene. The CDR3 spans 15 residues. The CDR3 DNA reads TGCGCCAGCAGCCAAGTATATGGCGAGAGGTACGAGCAGTACTTC. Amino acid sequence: CASSQVYGERYEQYF.

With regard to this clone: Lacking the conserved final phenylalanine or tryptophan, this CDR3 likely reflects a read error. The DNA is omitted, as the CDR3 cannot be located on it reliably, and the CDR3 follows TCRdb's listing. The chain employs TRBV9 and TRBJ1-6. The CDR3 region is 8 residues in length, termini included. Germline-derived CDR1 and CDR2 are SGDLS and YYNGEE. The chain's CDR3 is CASSVRVL.

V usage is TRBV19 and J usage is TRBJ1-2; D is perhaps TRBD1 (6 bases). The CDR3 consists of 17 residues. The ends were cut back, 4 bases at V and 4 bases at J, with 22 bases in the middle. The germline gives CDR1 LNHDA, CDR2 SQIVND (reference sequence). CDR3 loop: CASSTPTPTGNVYGYTF. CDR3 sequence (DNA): TGTGCCAGTAGTACCCCAACCCCGACAGGTAACGTCTATGGCTACACCTTC.

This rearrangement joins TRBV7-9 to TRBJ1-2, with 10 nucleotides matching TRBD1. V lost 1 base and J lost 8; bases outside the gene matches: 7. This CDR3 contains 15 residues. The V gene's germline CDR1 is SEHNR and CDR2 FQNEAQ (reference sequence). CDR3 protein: CASSLGGTGVGGYTF. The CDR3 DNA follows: TGTGCCAGCAGCTTAGGGGGGACAGGGGTCGGCGGCTACACCTTC.

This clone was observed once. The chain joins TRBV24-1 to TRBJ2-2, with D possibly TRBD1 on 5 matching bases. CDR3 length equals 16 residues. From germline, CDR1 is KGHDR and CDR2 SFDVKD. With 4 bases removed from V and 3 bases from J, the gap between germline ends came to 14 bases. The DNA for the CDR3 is TGTGCCACCAGTGACTCCAGGGTGCCTTACACCGGGGAGCTGTTTTTT. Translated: CATSDSRVPYTGELFF.

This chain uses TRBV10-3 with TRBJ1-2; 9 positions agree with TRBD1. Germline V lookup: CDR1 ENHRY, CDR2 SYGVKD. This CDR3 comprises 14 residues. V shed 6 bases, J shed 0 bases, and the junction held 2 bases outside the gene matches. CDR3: CAIRGQGSNYGYTF. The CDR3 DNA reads TGTGCCATCAGGGGACAGGGATCTAACTATGGCTACACCTTC.

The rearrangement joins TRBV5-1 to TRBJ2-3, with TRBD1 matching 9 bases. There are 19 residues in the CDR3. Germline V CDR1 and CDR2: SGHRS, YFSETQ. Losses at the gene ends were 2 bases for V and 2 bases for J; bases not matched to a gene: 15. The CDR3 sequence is CASSLYPALRDRVTDTQYF. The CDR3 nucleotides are TGCGCCAGCAGCTTATACCCAGCGTTAAGGGACAGGGTCACAGATACGCAGTATTTT.

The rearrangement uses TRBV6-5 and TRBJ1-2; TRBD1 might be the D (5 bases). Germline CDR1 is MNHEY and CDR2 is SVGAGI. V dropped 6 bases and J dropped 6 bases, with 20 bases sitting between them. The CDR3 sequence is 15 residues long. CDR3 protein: CASRTPGGGVNGYTF. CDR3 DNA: TGTGCCAGCAGAACCCCGGGGGGAGGGGTCAATGGCTACACCTTC.

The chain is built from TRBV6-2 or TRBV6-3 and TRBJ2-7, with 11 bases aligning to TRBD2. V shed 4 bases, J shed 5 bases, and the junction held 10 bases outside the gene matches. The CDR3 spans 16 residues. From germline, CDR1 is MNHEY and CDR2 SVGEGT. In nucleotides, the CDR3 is TGTGCCAGCAGTTTCCTACTAGCGGGAGCGAAAAACGAGCAGTACTTC. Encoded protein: CASSFLLAGAKNEQYF.

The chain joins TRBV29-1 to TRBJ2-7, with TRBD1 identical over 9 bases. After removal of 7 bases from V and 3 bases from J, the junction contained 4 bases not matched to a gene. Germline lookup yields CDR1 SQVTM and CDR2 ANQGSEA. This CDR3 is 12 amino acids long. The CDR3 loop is CSAQTGGYEQYF. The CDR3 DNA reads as TGCAGCGCCCAGACAGGGGGCTACGAGCAGTACTTC.

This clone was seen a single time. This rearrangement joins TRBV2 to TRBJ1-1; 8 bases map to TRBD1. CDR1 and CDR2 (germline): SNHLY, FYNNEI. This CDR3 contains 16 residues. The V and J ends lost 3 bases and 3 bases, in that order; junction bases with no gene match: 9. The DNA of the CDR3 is TGTGCCAGCAGTGACCGGGACAGGCTAATGGACACTGAAGCTTTCTTT. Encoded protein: CASSDRDRLMDTEAFF.

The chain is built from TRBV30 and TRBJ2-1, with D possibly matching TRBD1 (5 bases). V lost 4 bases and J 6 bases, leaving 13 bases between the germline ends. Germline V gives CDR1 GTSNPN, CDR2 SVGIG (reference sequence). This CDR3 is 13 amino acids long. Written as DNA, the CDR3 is TGTGCCTGGACTCAGGGCGCCGTCAATGAGCAGTTCTTC. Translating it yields CAWTQGAVNEQFF.